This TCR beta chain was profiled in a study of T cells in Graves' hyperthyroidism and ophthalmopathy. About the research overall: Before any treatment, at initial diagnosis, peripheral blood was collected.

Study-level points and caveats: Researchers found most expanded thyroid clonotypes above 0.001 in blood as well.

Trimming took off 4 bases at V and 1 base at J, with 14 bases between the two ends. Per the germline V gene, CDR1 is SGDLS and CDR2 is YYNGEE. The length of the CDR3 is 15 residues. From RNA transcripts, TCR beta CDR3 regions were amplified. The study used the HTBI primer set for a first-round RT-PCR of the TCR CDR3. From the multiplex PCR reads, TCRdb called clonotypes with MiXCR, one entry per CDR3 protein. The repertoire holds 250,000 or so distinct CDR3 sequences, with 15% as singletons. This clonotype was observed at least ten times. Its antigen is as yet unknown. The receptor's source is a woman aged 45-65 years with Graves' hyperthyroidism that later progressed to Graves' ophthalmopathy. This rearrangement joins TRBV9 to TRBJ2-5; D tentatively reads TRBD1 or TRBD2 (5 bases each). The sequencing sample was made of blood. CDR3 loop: CASSSRGGGQETQYF. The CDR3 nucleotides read TGTGCCAGCAGCTCTCGTGGGGGTGGCCAAGAGACCCAGTACTTC.